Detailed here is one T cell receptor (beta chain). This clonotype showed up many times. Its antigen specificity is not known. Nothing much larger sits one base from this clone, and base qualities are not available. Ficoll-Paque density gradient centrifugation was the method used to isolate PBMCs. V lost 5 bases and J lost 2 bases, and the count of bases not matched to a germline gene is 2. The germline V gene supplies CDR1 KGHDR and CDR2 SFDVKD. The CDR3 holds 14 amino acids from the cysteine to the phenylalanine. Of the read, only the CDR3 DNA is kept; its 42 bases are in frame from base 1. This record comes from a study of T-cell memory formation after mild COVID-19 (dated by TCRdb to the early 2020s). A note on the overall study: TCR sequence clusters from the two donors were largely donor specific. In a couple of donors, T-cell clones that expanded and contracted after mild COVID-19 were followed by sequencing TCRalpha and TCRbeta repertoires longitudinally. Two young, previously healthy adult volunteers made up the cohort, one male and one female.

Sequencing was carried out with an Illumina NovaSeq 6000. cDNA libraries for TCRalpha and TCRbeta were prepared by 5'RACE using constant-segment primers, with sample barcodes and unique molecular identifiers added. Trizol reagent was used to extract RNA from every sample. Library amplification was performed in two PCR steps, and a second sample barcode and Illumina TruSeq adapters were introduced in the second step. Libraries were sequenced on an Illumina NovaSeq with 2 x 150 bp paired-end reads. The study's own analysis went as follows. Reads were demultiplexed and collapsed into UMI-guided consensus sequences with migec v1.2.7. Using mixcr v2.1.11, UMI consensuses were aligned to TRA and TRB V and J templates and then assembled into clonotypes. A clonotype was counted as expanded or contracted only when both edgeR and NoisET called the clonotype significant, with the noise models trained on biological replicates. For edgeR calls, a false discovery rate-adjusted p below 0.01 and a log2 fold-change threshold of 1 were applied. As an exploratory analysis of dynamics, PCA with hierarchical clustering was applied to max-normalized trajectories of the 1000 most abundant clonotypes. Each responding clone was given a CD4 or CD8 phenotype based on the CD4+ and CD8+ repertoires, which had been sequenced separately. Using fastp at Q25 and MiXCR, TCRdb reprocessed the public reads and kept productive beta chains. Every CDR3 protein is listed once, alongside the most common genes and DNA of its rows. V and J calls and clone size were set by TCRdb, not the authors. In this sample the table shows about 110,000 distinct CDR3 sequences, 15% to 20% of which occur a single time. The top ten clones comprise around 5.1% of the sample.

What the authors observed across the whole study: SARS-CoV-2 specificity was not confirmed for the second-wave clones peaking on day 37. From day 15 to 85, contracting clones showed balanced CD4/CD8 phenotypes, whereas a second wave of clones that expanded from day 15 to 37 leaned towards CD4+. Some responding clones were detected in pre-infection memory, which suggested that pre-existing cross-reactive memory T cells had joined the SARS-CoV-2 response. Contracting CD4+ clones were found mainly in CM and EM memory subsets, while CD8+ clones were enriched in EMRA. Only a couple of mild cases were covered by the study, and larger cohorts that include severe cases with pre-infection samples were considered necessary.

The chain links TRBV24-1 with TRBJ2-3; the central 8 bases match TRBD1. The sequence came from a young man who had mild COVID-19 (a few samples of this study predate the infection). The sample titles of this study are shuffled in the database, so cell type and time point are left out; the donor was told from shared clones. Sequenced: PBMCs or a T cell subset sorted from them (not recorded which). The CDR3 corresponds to CATSGDRTTDTQYF. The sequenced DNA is TGTGCCACCAGTGGGGACAGGACCACAGATACGCAGTATTTT.